The clone carrying this TCR beta chain was observed a handful of times. Its antigen is undetermined. A single record per CDR3 protein comes from TCRdb applying MiXCR to the 5' RACE reads. The sample shows hundreds of thousands of distinct CDR3 sequences, roughly 8.4% of them seen only once. The CDR3 totals 15 residues. Germline CDR1 and CDR2: SGHRS and YFSETQ. V was cut by 0 bases and J by 0 bases, with 7 bases left in between. This sample is drawn from a study of T cells after yellow fever vaccination. Study summary: Each low-cell-number fraction was prepared by means of SMART-Seq v4 Ultra Low Input.

General study points: Boosting was followed by the reappearance of most primary-vaccination clones (around 96% CD4, more than 70% CD8). It was a weaker secondary response, yet one that peaked faster, at day 5 versus 15.

The TCR originated in a man aged 18 to 29 who received the YFV17D yellow fever vaccine. This material consisted of PBMCs, taken roughly seven weeks after the first yellow fever vaccination. The V call is TRBV5-1, the J call TRBJ2-4, with D unclear. CDR3 in amino acids: CASSLEESAKNIQYF. In DNA, the CDR3 is TGCGCCAGCAGCTTGGAAGAGTCAGCCAAAAACATTCAGTACTTC. The complete variable domain, with remaining parts taken from reference TRBV5-1 and TRBJ2-4, reads KAGVTQTPRYLIKTRGQQVTLSCSPISGHRSVSWYQQTPGQGLQFLFEYFSETQRNKGNFPGRFSGRQFSNSRSEMNVSTLELGDSALYLCASSLEESAKNIQYFGAGTRLSVL.